What follows are 21 T cell receptor beta chains derived from one specimen sequenced in a study of OX40 agonist ivuxolimab in advanced cancers. Using immunoSEQ multiplex PCR, the repertoire was profiled, and TCRdb retains in-frame clones only, with some absent. This repertoire shows 38,000 or so clones, around 87% found once; its top ten account for 3.5% to 4%. The sequencing used CD4+ or CD8+ T cells sorted from blood, collected in a trial of the OX40 agonist ivuxolimab. These receptor sequences come from an adult with an advanced solid tumor such as melanoma, head and neck, liver or kidney cancer.

V is TRBV7-2 and J is TRBJ2-7, with D hard to call. Germline lookup yields CDR1 SGHTA and CDR2 FQGNSA. The V end lost 5 bases, the J end lost 3 bases, and 17 bases lay between the germline ends. This CDR3 spans 15 amino acids. This CDR3 reads CASSLNPGGLYEQYF. Here the CDR3 DNA reads TGTGCCAGCAGCCTCAACCCTGGTGGGCTCTACGAGCAGTACTTC.

V is TRBV27 and J is TRBJ2-7; 10 bases map to TRBD1. The CDR3 totals 15 residues. The V and J ends lost 4 bases and 7 bases, in that order; junction bases with no gene match: 10. Germline assignment: CDR1 MNHEY and CDR2 SMNVEV (reference sequence). Here the CDR3 reads CASSSFDRGLEEQYF. For the CDR3, the DNA is TGTGCCAGCAGTTCCTTCGACAGGGGGCTGGAAGAGCAGTACTTC.

This chain joins TRBV5-1 and TRBJ1-5; the D gene is possibly TRBD1 (6 bases). Germline V CDR1 and CDR2: SGHRS, YFSETQ. Trimming took 0 bases from V and 8 from J, leaving 15 bases between them. The length of the CDR3 is 15 residues. CDR3 bases: TGCGCCAGCAGCTTGGAGGGGGACCCAGGGAAGCCCCAGCATTTT. As protein: CASSLEGDPGKPQHF.

This chain connects TRBV5-4 to TRBJ2-3, with D possibly matching TRBD1 (6 bases). V was trimmed by 0 bases and J by 3 bases, leaving 11 bases between them. Germline CDR1 is SGHNT and CDR2 is YYREEE (reference sequence). This CDR3 is built from 15 residues. The CDR3 coding sequence is TGTGCCAGCAGCTTGGCACAGGGAGTGACAGATACGCAGTATTTT. Amino acid sequence: CASSLAQGVTDTQYF.

The rearrangement uses TRBV19 and TRBJ2-3, with 9 nucleotides matching TRBD1. This CDR3 contains 14 residues. The V gene's germline CDR1 is LNHDA and CDR2 SQIVND (reference sequence). Germline trimming cut 4 bases from V and 1 base from J; bases unmatched to any gene: 0. The CDR3 spells CASSRDRGTDTQYF. In DNA, the CDR3 is TGTGCCAGTAGTAGGGACAGGGGCACAGATACGCAGTATTTT.

This clone was counted between two and nine times. This chain uses TRBV6-1 with TRBJ1-6; a weak D match, TRBD1 (6 bases). The CDR3 sequence is 13 residues long. CDR1 is MNHNS, CDR2 SASEGT, per germline. V was pared by 10 bases and J by 4 bases, with 11 bases between. DNA for the CDR3: TGTGCCATCCGGACAGAGTATAATTCACCCCTCCACTTT. It codes for CAIRTEYNSPLHF.

The rearrangement links TRBV4-1 to TRBJ2-1, with 9 bases fitting TRBD1. V was pared by 1 base and J by 10 bases, with 8 bases of the junction left unmatched. From germline, CDR1 is MGHRA and CDR2 YSYEKL. The CDR3 totals 15 residues. The CDR3 loop reads CASSQGDREGGEQFF. The CDR3 DNA sequence: TGCGCCAGCAGCCAAGGGGACAGGGAAGGAGGCGAGCAGTTCTTC.

The rearrangement links TRBV5-8 to TRBJ2-1, with 11 bases aligning to TRBD2. This CDR3 contains 16 residues. Trimming at V came to 1 base and at J to 5 bases, leaving 5 bases not matched to a gene. In germline, CDR1 is SGHTS, CDR2 YDEGEE. CDR3 sequence (DNA): TGTGCCAGCAGCTTGCTTCCGGGACTAGCGGACAATGAGCAGTTCTTC. Its protein product is CASSLLPGLADNEQFF.

The chain uses TRBV11-3 and TRBJ2-3; D remains unclear. The CDR3 covers 14 residues. Germline CDR1 is SGHNT and CDR2 is YENEEA. V was trimmed by 5 bases and J by 0 bases, leaving 9 bases between them. DNA for the CDR3: TGTGCCAGCAGCCCCCTAAGGAGCACAGATACGCAGTATTTT. Amino acids: CASSPLRSTDTQYF.

The chain links TRBV7-5 to TRBJ2-7; the DNA was not compared with TRBD2, the D call given in the table. TRBV7-5 is annotated as a pseudogene. This CDR3 is 14 amino acids long. Here the CDR3 reads CARNLGRELYEQYF. The CDR3, as DNA: TGTGCCAGAAATCTGGGTCGGGAGCTCTACGAGCAGTACTTC.

The CDR3 here is CSVRSVSTDTQYF. The CDR3 coding sequence is TGCAGCGTACGGAGCGTTAGCACAGATACGCAGTATTTT. The V gene is TRBV29-1, the J gene TRBJ2-3; D is ambiguous. The CDR3 is 13 residues long. Germline-derived CDR1 and CDR2 are SQVTM and ANQGSEA. Trimming pared 6 bases from V and 0 bases from J, leaving 10 bases between.

The CDR3 coding sequence is TGTGCCAGCTCACCGGCAAGGGGAAATACGCAGTATTTT. Protein: CASSPARGNTQYF. The J gene is TRBJ2-3, the V gene TRBV2, with D possibly TRBD1 on 5 matching bases. The CDR3 totals 13 residues. The V and J ends lost 8 bases and 7 bases respectively, with 16 bases between them. Germline loops: CDR1 SNHLY, CDR2 FYNNEI.

This chain joins TRBV28 and TRBJ1-2, with a weak D call TRBD1 (5 bases). The CDR3 covers 13 residues. CDR1 is MDHEN and CDR2 is SYDVKM in the germline V gene. V lost 7 bases and J 0 bases, leaving 9 bases between the germline ends. Written as DNA, the CDR3 is TGTGCCAGCACTGGGGGAGCTAACTATGGCTACACCTTC. It translates to CASTGGANYGYTF.

V is TRBV5-1 and J is TRBJ1-6; TRBD1 aligns across 10 bases. J lost 4 bases, V lost 4 bases, and 11 bases had no gene match. From germline, CDR1 is SGHRS and CDR2 YFSETQ. This CDR3 is 18 amino acids long. CDR3 residues: CASSQTDRGLGYNSPLHF. DNA for the CDR3: TGCGCCAGCAGCCAGACCGACAGGGGGCTAGGGTATAATTCACCCCTCCACTTT.

This clone was recorded a few times. The CDR3 protein is CASSMTGPGNTIYF. CDR3 sequence (DNA): TGTGCCAGCAGTATGACAGGGCCTGGAAACACCATATATTTT. The chain recombines TRBV27 with TRBJ1-3; 7 positions agree with TRBD1. The CDR3 consists of 14 residues. Unmatched junction bases numbered 3, after V lost 5 bases and J lost 2 bases. The germline V gene has CDR1 MNHEY and CDR2 SMNVEV (reference sequence).

The J gene is TRBJ2-3, the V gene TRBV5-4, with a tentative D call TRBD2 (6 bases). V was cut by 4 bases and J by 5 bases, with 20 bases left in between. Germline lookup yields CDR1 SGHNT and CDR2 YYREEE (reference sequence). This CDR3 comprises 16 residues. As DNA, the CDR3 is TGTGCCAGCAGCGCTGCTAGGCGGGGCGGAGGAGATACGCAGTATTTT. The encoded protein is CASSAARRGGGDTQYF. The whole variable domain, remainder taken from reference TRBV5-4 and TRBJ2-3, is ETGVTQSPTHLIKTRGQQVTLRCSSQSGHNTVSWYQQALGQGPQFIFQYYREEENGRGNFPPRFSGLQFPNYSSELNVNALELDDSALYLCASSAARRGGGDTQYFGPGTRLTVL.

This chain connects TRBV7-2 to TRBJ2-5; D is undetermined. There are 14 residues in the CDR3. The V gene's germline CDR1 is SGHTA and CDR2 FQGNSA. The V end lost 4 bases, the J end lost 5 bases, and 14 bases lay between the germline ends. In nucleotides, the CDR3 is TGTGCCAGCAGCTCCCGAACGATTTCGGAGACCCAGTACTTC. Its protein is CASSSRTISETQYF.

The V and J genes are TRBV11-1 and TRBJ2-3; 8 bases are shared with TRBD2. This CDR3 has 17 residues. V shed 1 base, J shed 1 base, and the junction held 7 bases outside the gene matches. Per germline, CDR1 SGHAT and CDR2 FQDESV (reference sequence). The CDR3 spells CASSLGGRPRGTDTQYF. Here the CDR3 DNA reads TGTGCCAGCAGCTTAGGCGGGAGGCCGCGTGGCACAGATACGCAGTATTTT.

V and J are TRBV19 and TRBJ1-2; no clear D. The CDR3 has 16 residues. Trimming shortened V by 0 bases and J by 0 bases, and 11 bases separated the two germline ends. Germline V gene data show CDR1 as LNHDA and CDR2 as SQIVND (reference sequence). The CDR3 here is CASSIDLPGSNYGYTF. The CDR3 bases are TGTGCCAGTAGTATAGATCTCCCGGGCTCTAACTATGGCTACACCTTC.

This rearrangement joins TRBV20-1 to TRBJ2-1, with unresolved D. CDR3 size: 11 residues. V shed 6 bases and J shed 5 bases, with 8 bases lying between them. Germline CDR1 is DFQATT and CDR2 is SNEGSKA (reference sequence). The CDR3 sequence is CSASKNNEQFF. In DNA form, the CDR3 reads TGCAGTGCAAGTAAGAACAATGAGCAGTTCTTC.

J is TRBJ1-5 and V is TRBV7-5; the table's D call, TRBD1, was not checked against the DNA. TRBV7-5 is deemed a pseudogene. The length of the CDR3 is 14 residues. CDR3 in amino acids: CASSPGLDNQPQHF. CDR3 coding DNA: TGTGCCAGCAGCCCAGGGTTGGACAATCAGCCCCAGCATTTT.